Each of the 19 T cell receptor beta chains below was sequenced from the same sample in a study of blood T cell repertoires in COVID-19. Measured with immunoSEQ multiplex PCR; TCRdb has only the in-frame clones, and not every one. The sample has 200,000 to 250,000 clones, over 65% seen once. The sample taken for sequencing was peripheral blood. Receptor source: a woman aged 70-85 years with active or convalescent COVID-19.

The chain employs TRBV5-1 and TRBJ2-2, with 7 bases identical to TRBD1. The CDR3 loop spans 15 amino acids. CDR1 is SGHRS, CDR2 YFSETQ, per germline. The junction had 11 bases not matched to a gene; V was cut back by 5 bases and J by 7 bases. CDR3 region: CASSFGTVYVGELFF. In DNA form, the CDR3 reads TGCGCCAGCAGTTTTGGGACAGTATATGTCGGGGAGCTGTTTTTT.

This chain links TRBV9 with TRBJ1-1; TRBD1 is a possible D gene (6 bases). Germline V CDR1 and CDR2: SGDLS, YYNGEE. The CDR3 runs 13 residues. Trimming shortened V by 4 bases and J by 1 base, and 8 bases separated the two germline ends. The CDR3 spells CASSQGKNTEAFF. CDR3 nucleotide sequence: TGTGCCAGCAGCCAGGGGAAGAACACTGAAGCTTTCTTT. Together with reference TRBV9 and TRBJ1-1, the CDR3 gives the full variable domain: DSGVTQTPKHLITATGQRVTLRCSPRSGDLSVYWYQQSLDQGLQFLIQYYNGEERAKGNILERFSAQQFPDLHSELNLSSLELGDSALYFCASSQGKNTEAFFGQGTRLTVV.

CDR3 loop: CSASGQEETQYF. The CDR3 DNA is TGCAGCGCCTCCGGACAGGAAGAGACCCAGTACTTC. The chain employs TRBV29-1 and TRBJ2-5; 7 bases fit TRBD1. The CDR3 sequence is 12 residues long. Germline CDR1 is SQVTM and CDR2 is ANQGSEA. The V and J ends lost 7 bases and 3 bases, in that order; junction bases with no gene match: 5.

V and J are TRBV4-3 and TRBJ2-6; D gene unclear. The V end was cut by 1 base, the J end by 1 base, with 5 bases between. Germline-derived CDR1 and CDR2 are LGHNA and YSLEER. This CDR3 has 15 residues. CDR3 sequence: CASSQVESGANVLTF. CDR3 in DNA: TGCGCCAGCAGCCAAGTAGAGTCTGGGGCCAACGTCCTGACTTTC.

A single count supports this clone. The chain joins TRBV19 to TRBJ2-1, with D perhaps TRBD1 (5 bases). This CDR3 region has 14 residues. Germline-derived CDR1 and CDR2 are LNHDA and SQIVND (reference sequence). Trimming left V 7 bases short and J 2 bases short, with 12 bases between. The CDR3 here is CASNVDSTYNEQFF. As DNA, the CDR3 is TGTGCCAGTAATGTCGACAGCACCTACAATGAGCAGTTCTTC.

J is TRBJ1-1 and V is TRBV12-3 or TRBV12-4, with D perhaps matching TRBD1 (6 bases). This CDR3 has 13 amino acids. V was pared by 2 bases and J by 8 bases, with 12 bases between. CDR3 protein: CASSLNRETEAFF. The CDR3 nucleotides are TGTGCCAGCAGTTTAAACAGGGAGACAGAAGCTTTCTTT.

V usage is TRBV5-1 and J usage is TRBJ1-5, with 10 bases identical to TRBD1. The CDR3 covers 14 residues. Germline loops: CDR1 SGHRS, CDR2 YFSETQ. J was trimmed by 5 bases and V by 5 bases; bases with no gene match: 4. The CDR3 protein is CASRTGTGDQPQHF. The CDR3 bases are TGCGCCAGCAGAACCGGGACAGGGGATCAGCCCCAGCATTTT.

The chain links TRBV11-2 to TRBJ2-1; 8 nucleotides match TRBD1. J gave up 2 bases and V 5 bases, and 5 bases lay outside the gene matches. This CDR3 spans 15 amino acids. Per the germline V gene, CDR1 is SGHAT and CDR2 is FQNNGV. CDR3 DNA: TGTGCCAGCAGCCCCACGACAGGGGCCTACAATGAGCAGTTCTTC. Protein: CASSPTTGAYNEQFF.

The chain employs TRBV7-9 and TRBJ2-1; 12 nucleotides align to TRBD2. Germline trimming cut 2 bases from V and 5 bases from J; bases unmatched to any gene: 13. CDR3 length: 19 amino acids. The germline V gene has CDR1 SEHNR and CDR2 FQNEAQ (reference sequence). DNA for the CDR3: TGTGCCAGCAGCTTAACTGTGTGGACTAGCGGGACTCGCCACAATGAGCAGTTCTTC. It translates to CASSLTVWTSGTRHNEQFF.

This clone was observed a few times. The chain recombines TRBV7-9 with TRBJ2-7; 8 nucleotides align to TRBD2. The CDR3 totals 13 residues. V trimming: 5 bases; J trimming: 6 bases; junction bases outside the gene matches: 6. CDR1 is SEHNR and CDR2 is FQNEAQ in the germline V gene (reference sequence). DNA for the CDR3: TGTGCCAGCAGCCCCGGGGGGGCCGGCGAGCAGTACTTC. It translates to CASSPGGAGEQYF.

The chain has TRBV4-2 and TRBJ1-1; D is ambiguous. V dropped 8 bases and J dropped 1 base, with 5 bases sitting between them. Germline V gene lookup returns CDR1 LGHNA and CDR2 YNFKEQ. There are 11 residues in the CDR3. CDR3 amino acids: CASEGNTEAFF. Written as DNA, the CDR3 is TGTGCCAGCGAGGGGAACACTGAAGCTTTCTTT.

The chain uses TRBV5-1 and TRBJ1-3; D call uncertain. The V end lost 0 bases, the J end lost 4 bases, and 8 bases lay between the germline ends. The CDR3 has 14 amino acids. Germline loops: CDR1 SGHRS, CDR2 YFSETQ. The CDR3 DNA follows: TGCGCCAGCAGCTTGGCTAGCCGCGGAAACACCATATATTTT. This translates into CASSLASRGNTIYF.

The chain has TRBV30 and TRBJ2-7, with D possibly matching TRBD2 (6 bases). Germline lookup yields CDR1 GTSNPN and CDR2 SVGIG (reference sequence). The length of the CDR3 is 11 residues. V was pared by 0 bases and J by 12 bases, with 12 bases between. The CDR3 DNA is TGTGCCTGGAGTGTACAGACTAGGGCGTACTTC. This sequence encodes CAWSVQTRAYF.

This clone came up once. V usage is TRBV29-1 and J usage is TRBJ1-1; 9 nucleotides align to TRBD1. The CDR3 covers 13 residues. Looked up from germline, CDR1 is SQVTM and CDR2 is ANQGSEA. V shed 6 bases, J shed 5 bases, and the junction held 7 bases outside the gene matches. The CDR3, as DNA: TGCAGCGTCCGAAGGACAGGGGAAACTGAAGCTTTCTTT. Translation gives CSVRRTGETEAFF.

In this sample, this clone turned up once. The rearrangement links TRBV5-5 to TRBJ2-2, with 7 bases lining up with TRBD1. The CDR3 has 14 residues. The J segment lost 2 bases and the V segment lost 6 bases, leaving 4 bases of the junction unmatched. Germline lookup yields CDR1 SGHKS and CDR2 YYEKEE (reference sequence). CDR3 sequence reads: CASTRQGNTGELFF. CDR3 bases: TGTGCCAGCACCCGACAGGGTAACACCGGGGAGCTGTTTTTT.

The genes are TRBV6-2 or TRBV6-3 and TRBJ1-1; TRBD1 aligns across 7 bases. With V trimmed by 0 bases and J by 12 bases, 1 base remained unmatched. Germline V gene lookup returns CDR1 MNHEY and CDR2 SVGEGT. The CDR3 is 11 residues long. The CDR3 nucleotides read TGTGCCAGCAGTTACTCGGACAGGACTTTCTTT. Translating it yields CASSYSDRTFF.

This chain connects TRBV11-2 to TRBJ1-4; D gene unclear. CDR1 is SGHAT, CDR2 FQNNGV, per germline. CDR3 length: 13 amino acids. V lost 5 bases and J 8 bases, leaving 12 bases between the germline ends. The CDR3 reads CASSPGWREKLFF. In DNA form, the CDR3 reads TGTGCCAGCAGCCCCGGGTGGAGAGAAAAACTGTTTTTT.

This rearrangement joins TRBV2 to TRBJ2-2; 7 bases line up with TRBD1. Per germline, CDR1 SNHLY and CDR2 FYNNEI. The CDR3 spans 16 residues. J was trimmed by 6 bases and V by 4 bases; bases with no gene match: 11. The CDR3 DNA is TGTGCCAGCAGTGTACAGGGGTCAGGAGGAGCCGGGGAGCTGTTTTTT. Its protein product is CASSVQGSGGAGELFF.

The CDR3 coding sequence is TGTGCCAGCAGTGGGGGGGGAGATACGCAGTATTTT. This sequence encodes CASSGGGDTQYF. J is TRBJ2-3 and V is TRBV2; 7 bases align to TRBD2. The CDR3 covers 12 residues. The germline gives CDR1 SNHLY, CDR2 FYNNEI. V was pared by 4 bases and J by 5 bases, with 0 bases of the junction left unmatched. The variable domain in full, with the rest retrieved from reference TRBV2 and TRBJ2-3, is EPEVTQTPSHQVTQMGQEVILRCVPISNHLYFYWYRQILGQKVEFLVSFYNNEISEKSEIFDDQFSVERPDGSNFTLKIRSTKLEDSAMYFCASSGGGDTQYFGPGTRLTVL.